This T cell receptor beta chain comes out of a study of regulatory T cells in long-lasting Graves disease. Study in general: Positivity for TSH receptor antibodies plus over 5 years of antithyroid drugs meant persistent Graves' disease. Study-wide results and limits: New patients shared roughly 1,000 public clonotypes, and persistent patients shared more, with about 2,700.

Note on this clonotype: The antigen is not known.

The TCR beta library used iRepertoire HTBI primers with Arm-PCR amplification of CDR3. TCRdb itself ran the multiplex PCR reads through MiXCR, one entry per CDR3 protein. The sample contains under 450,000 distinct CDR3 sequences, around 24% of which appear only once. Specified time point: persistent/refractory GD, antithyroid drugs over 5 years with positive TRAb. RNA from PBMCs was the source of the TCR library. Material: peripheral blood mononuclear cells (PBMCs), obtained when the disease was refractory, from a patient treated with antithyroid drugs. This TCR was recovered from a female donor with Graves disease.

The CDR3 spells CSVDDIMNTEAFF. CDR3 coding DNA: TGCAGCGTTGATGACATCATGAACACTGAAGCTTTCTTT. J is TRBJ1-1 and V is TRBV29-1; D remains unclear. Germline CDR1 is SQVTM and CDR2 is ANQGSEA. V lost 3 bases to trimming and J lost 0 bases, with 8 bases between them. This CDR3 is built from 13 residues.